The present T cell receptor beta chain was sequenced within a study of cytomegalovirus exposure and HLA in healthy donors. In the study overall: There were approximately 81 million unique TCRs (from HLA-typed donors) in an early data release. Of all 400 or so donors who were genotyped, about 84% belonged to the Caucasian-associated ancestry cluster. Study findings and constraints: A previous analysis found most TCR beta V segments productive roughly 87% or roughly 30% of the time.

Germline V gene sequence: CDR1 KGHSH, CDR2 LQKENI. This CDR3 is built from 15 residues. V gave up 3 bases and J gave up 3 bases; unmatched junction bases: 6. With respect to this clone: The antigen is undetermined.

The PCR used 60 Vbeta and 13 Jbeta primers. Per the original methods: An analysis that came later counted 70 million to 100 million unique TCR beta chains, approximately 10 million shared. Sequencing used immunoSEQ multiplex PCR; TCRdb keeps in-frame clones, though not all of them. V and J calls and clone size are as listed in that table; D and trimming were resolved from the DNA. This table has 140,000 to 150,000 clones, more than 75% appearing once. The specimen sequenced was PBMCs. The chain combines TRBV18 with TRBJ2-3; 7 bases are shared with TRBD2. The clonotype was recovered from a woman aged 18 to 35 in good health and CMV-seropositive. The CDR3 sequence: CASSPRKGGTDTQYF. CDR3 in DNA: TGTGCCAGCTCACCGAGGAAGGGAGGGACAGATACGCAGTATTTT. The complete variable domain, with remaining parts taken from reference TRBV18 and TRBJ2-3, reads NAGVMQNPRHLVRRRGQEARLRCSPMKGHSHVYWYRQLPEEGLKFMVYLQKENIIDESGMPKERFSAEFPKEGPSILRIQQVVRGDSAAYFCASSPRKGGTDTQYFGPGTRLTVL.